This entry is about one T cell receptor beta chain. The entry originates in a study of T cell clonotyping in hematopoietic cell transplantation. V lost 6 bases and J 5 bases, leaving 21 bases between the germline ends. Germline CDR1 reads MGHDK; CDR2 reads SYGVNS. This CDR3 comprises 16 residues. Sequencing was performed with immunoSEQ multiplex PCR; in TCRdb, only in-frame clones are kept and a portion is missing. The sample carries more than 9,500 clones, 65% to 80% recorded once. This receptor was identified in a male patient aged 60 to 75 who had an allogeneic stem cell transplant from an unrelated donor, so the T cells may come from the graft donor. Some clones in this sample may be carry-over from other donors' samples. Sequencing used peripheral blood mononuclear cells, obtained 180 days after allogeneic stem cell transplant. The V and J genes are TRBV25-1 and TRBJ2-3; a possible D gene is TRBD2 (6 bases). The CDR3 here is CASSRWGRRGQDTQYF. CDR3 nucleotides: TGTGCCAGCAGCCGCTGGGGCCGGCGGGGTCAAGATACGCAGTATTTT.